These 10 T cell receptor beta chains were all obtained from the same sample, sequenced in a study of blood T cell repertoires in COVID-19. TCRdb's table, derived via immunoSEQ multiplex PCR, lists solely in-frame clones and lacks some. Here the sample spans some 150,000 clones, about 84% being singletons. The specimen was peripheral blood. These receptors all come from a woman aged 50 to 65 with acute or convalescent COVID-19.

This clone was observed a single time. The chain combines TRBV6-2 or TRBV6-3 with TRBJ2-7; D is uncertain. CDR3 length: 12 residues. Germline values: CDR1 MNHEY, CDR2 SVGEGT. Trimming stripped 5 bases from V and 3 bases from J, with 8 bases between. CDR3: CASSKTVYEQYF. CDR3 in DNA: TGTGCCAGCAGTAAGACTGTCTACGAGCAGTACTTC.

Remarks on this clone: This sample includes further DNA sequences coding for the same CDR3. V gene TRBV5-1 combines with J gene TRBJ1-1, with TRBD1 identical over 7 bases. Germline-derived CDR1 and CDR2 are SGHRS and YFSETQ. CDR3 length: 13 residues. The J segment lost 3 bases and the V segment lost 4 bases, leaving 3 bases of the junction unmatched. CDR3 coding DNA: TGCGCCAGCAGCACCCAGGGGGACACTGAAGCTTTCTTT. Protein sequence: CASSTQGDTEAFF.

The chain recombines TRBV5-1 with TRBJ1-6; a weak D match, TRBD1 (6 bases). The CDR3 extends over 14 amino acids. Germline CDR1 is SGHRS and CDR2 is YFSETQ. Trimming pared 4 bases from V and 9 bases from J, leaving 14 bases between. The CDR3 is CASSEGQTFSPLHF. In DNA, the CDR3 is TGCGCCAGCAGCGAAGGACAGACCTTTTCACCCCTCCACTTT.

The V call is TRBV5-1, the J call TRBJ1-5; tentative D call: TRBD1 (5 bases). Trimming removed 4 bases from V and 7 bases from J, with 15 bases in between. Per the germline V gene, CDR1 is SGHRS and CDR2 is YFSETQ. The CDR3 runs to 14 residues. The CDR3 DNA is TGCGCCAGCAGCAAGGAGGGGTCGGGACAGCCCCAGCATTTT. Its translation: CASSKEGSGQPQHF.

This clone was counted a few times. The chain combines TRBV6-2 or TRBV6-3 with TRBJ2-5; a possible D gene is TRBD1 (5 bases). V lost 4 bases to trimming and J lost 7 bases, with 10 bases between them. This CDR3 is 12 amino acids long. CDR1 and CDR2 (germline): MNHEY, SVGEGT. The chain's CDR3 is CASSSAGRTQYF. The CDR3 DNA reads TGTGCCAGCAGTTCCGCAGGGCGGACCCAGTACTTC.

The rearrangement joins TRBV28 to TRBJ1-1; 8 nucleotides agree with TRBD1. The germline CDR1 and CDR2 sequences are MDHEN and SYDVKM. Trimming removed 6 bases from V and 4 bases from J; junction bases left unmatched: 19. The CDR3 runs 18 residues. The CDR3 sequence is CASSFPAGGAWMGTEAFF. In DNA form, the CDR3 reads TGTGCCAGCAGCTTCCCGGCAGGGGGCGCATGGATGGGCACTGAAGCTTTCTTT.

V usage is TRBV19 and J usage is TRBJ2-7; D gene unclear. The germline gives CDR1 LNHDA, CDR2 SQIVND (reference sequence). V lost 3 bases to trimming and J lost 0 bases, with 12 bases between them. This CDR3 spans 15 amino acids. CDR3 loop: CASSMWATGSYEQYF. CDR3 nucleotide sequence: TGTGCCAGTAGTATGTGGGCTACCGGCTCCTACGAGCAGTACTTC.

This clone was seen only a few times. The CDR3 DNA is TGCAGCGTTGGAGGGGCCAGGGGGTATGATGGCTACACCTTC. Translating it yields CSVGGARGYDGYTF. The chain has TRBV29-1 and TRBJ1-2; 7 bases match TRBD1. Unmatched junction bases numbered 11, after V lost 4 bases and J lost 6 bases. The CDR3 has 14 amino acids. Germline assignment: CDR1 SQVTM and CDR2 ANQGSEA.

At least ten counts were recorded for this clone. The V and J genes are TRBV2 and TRBJ2-2; tentatively, D is TRBD1 (6 bases). The CDR3 loop spans 13 amino acids. Between the trimmed V and J ends, which lost 6 bases and 7 bases, there was a span of 12 bases. CDR1 and CDR2 (germline): SNHLY, FYNNEI. This CDR3 is CASRAGVGGELFF. The CDR3, as DNA: TGTGCCAGCAGGGCAGGGGTCGGCGGGGAGCTGTTTTTT.

The rearrangement joins TRBV29-1 to TRBJ1-1; 7 nucleotides align to TRBD1. The CDR3 is 14 amino acids. The J segment lost 4 bases and the V segment lost 1 base, leaving 6 bases of the junction unmatched. The germline V gene has CDR1 SQVTM and CDR2 ANQGSEA. The CDR3 coding sequence is TGCAGCGTTGAAGTGGAGGGGGCGGTCACTGAAGCTTTCTTT. Translation gives CSVEVEGAVTEAFF. Combining the CDR3 with reference TRBV29-1 and TRBJ1-1 gives the whole variable domain SAVISQKPSRDICQRGTSLTIQCQVDSQVTMMFWYRQQPGQSLTLIATANQGSEATYESGFVIDKFPISRPNLTFSTLTVSNMSPEDSSIYLCSVEVEGAVTEAFFGQGTRLTVV.